This record concerns one T cell receptor beta chain sequence. The antigen is not known. These data originate in a study of cytotoxic CD8 clonotypes in ibrutinib-treated CLL. Looked up from germline, CDR1 is WNHNN and CDR2 is SYGVQD (reference sequence). CDR3 size: 15 residues. Trimming removed 3 bases at V and 4 bases at J, with 13 bases between. General study results and limits: Clonality grew at ibrutinib response; at progression, it decreased back toward baseline.

Targeted sequencing depth ranged from 1 in 200,000 to 1 in 1 million T cells. Measured with immunoSEQ multiplex PCR; TCRdb has only the in-frame clones, and not every one. The sample consists of 160,000 or so clones, roughly 88% of them appearing once. The sample here was PBMCs, taken at disease progression, from a patient treated with ibrutinib. J is TRBJ2-1 and V is TRBV10-1; D is unresolved. This receptor was identified in a human donor with chronic lymphocytic leukemia. Written as DNA, the CDR3 is TGCGCCAGCAGTGACCAAAGAAACCCATACAATGAGCAGTTCTTC. Translating gives CASSDQRNPYNEQFF.